This T cell receptor beta chain was recorded in a study of blood T cell repertoires in COVID-19 (dated by TCRdb to 2018 to 2021). Context from the whole study: Collaborator samples came from the United States, Italy and Spain and covered acute and convalescent phases of COVID-19. The material from the prospective study consisted of cDNA or gDNA derived from T cells, B-cell-depleted T cells, or PBMCs. The dataset comprised deeply sampled blood TCRbeta repertoires from subjects exposed to, actively infected with, or recovered from COVID-19. The repertoires were released in a freely available public database intended as a resource for research on the immune response to SARS-CoV-2. The samples were drawn from two sources: the first 160 participants of the ongoing ImmuneRACE study, and fewer than 1,500 subjects contributed by 6 global collaborators. The sample metadata nearly always contained a de-identified subject ID, COVID-19 status, age in years and sex. Where HLA class I and class II types were available, the types were taken from metadata supplied by the sample provider, not from assay-based typing.

The collaborating institutions used their own protocols to collect whole blood in K2EDTA tubes. For TCRbeta analysis, collaborator samples were shipped as frozen whole blood, as isolated PBMCs, or as DNA extracted from either sample type. Points the paper makes about the study in general: Clinical and demographic metadata were provided uncurated, with the amount varying by source and participant.

Concerning this clone: Which antigen it targets is not known. Per-base qualities were not stored, and no clone one base away is much larger.

TCRbeta CDR3 regions were amplified from genomic DNA using the immunoSEQ Assay, a bias-controlled multiplex PCR. The authors' pipeline ran thus. Nucleated cell counts per sample were estimated from amplification of reference gene primers within the assay. To quantify the absolute abundance of each unique TCRbeta CDR3 rearrangement, sequence reads were collapsed and filtered. For each sample, productive Simpson clonality was calculated by taking the square root of Simpson's diversity index across productive rearrangements. The clones in this table, taken by TCRdb from immuneACCESS, are in-frame only. Not every clone is retained; where verified, under half of the shortfall comes from an unresolved V gene, and the cause of the rest is unknown. V and J calls and clone size are as listed in that table; D and trimming were resolved from the DNA. The sample table shows under 100,000 clones, and around four fifths are seen once. The top ten clones comprise 2% to 2.5% of the sample.

The receptor was isolated from an older woman with acute or convalescent COVID-19. The material sequenced was peripheral blood.

CDR3 reads: CATSRGPQETQYF. The DNA sequence follows: TGTGCCACCAGCAGGGGGCCGCAAGAGACCCAGTACTTC. The receptor chain draws on TRBV24-1 and TRBJ2-5; 8 central nucleotides agree with TRBD1. From its cysteine to its phenylalanine, the CDR3 spans 13 amino acids. Solely the CDR3 DNA is kept, with 39 bases framed from the first base. CDR1 and CDR2, per the germline V gene, are KGHDR and SFDVKD. V ends up 7 bases short and J 2 bases short, with an unmatched junction base count of 2.